This T cell receptor (beta chain) came from a study of cytomegalovirus exposure and HLA in healthy donors. This CDR3 is built from 15 residues. Germline-derived CDR1 and CDR2 are SNHLY and FYNNEI. Trimming removed 7 bases at V and 0 bases at J, with 12 bases between. The PCR contained 60 Vbeta and 13 Jbeta primers. TCRdb keeps only in-frame clones here, not all; method: immunoSEQ multiplex PCR. The top ten hold approximately 2% of the sample, which has around 190,000 clones, around nine tenths seen once. Sequenced sample: PBMCs. The sequence derives from a woman aged 18-30 years in good health and CMV-seronegative. The chain joins TRBV2 to TRBJ2-2; D is unclear. In nucleotides, the CDR3 is TGTGCCAGCACTCTCGGCAGCGCGAACACCGGGGAGCTGTTTTTT. Its protein is CASTLGSANTGELFF.